The 16 T cell receptor beta chains listed next were all sequenced from one sample in a study of tumor-infiltrating lymphocytes in oesophageal squamous cell carcinoma. TCRdb re-called the PCR reads through MiXCR, storing one row per CDR3 protein. The sample lists 15,000 to 20,000 distinct CDR3 sequences, 44% seen once, with approximately 40% in the top ten. The source material was blood. These receptor sequences come from a female donor with esophageal squamous cell carcinoma.

This clonotype counts as medium-sized. V gene TRBV7-2 combines with J gene TRBJ2-3; tentative D call: TRBD1 (5 bases). Germline CDR1 reads SGHTA; CDR2 reads FQGNSA. The CDR3 consists of 15 residues. V lost 3 bases, J lost 6 bases, and 16 bases lay in between. This chain's CDR3 is CASSFTQASRDTQYF. The CDR3 region has the DNA TGTGCCAGCAGCTTCACACAGGCTTCAAGGGATACGCAGTATTTT.

V and J are TRBV7-8 and TRBJ2-7; D possibly corresponds to TRBD2 (6 bases). TRBJ2-1 matches the DNA end more closely, so the J call is doubtful. Germline V lookup: CDR1 SGHVS, CDR2 FQNEAQ. The length of the CDR3 is 17 residues. CDR3 bases: TGTGCCAGCAGCTTAGCGACTAGTACCGTCTCCTACAATGAGCAGTTCTTC. Protein: CASSLATSTVSYNEQFF.

Worth noting for this clonotype: The limits of the CDR3 on the DNA are not certain, so only TCRdb's listed CDR3 is given. The V gene is TRBV24-1, the J gene TRBJ2-6; TRBD1, as called in the table, went unchecked against the DNA. Germline CDR1 KGHDR, CDR2 SFDVKD. The CDR3 totals 18 residues, both ends included. The CDR3 sequence: CATSDFPRDREVRAVLRF.

This clonotype was found many times. The chain combines TRBV19 with TRBJ1-5; no reliable D call. The CDR3 contains 15 residues. The V and J ends lost 0 bases and 8 bases respectively, with 14 bases between them. CDR1 LNHDA and CDR2 SQIVND come from the germline V gene (reference sequence). The CDR3 DNA is TGTGCCAGTAGTATAGATGACTCCCGAATCGAGCCCCAGCATTTT. It yields the protein CASSIDDSRIEPQHF.

This clonotype was seen a handful of times. This clone may be a read error of a much larger clone one base away. The chain links TRBV2 to TRBJ2-5; 8 nucleotides agree with TRBD2. The CDR3 is 14 amino acids. The ends lost 3 bases at V and 11 bases at J; junction bases unmatched: 11. Germline values: CDR1 SNHLY, CDR2 FYNNEI. The CDR3 reads CASSELAGYNEQYF. CDR3 sequence (DNA): TGTGCCAGCAGTGAGCTAGCGGGCTACAATGAGCAGTACTTC.

This clonotype was seen more than once but under ten times. The chain has TRBV7-3 and TRBJ2-1; D possibly corresponds to TRBD2 (5 bases). The CDR3 has 13 residues. Germline V gene sequence: CDR1 SGHTA, CDR2 FQGTGA. Trimming stripped 1 base from V and 9 bases from J, with 10 bases between. CDR3: CASSLIRDGEQFF. Here the CDR3 DNA reads TGTGCCAGCAGCTTAATCCGGGATGGTGAGCAGTTCTTC. Variable domain in full (rest from reference TRBV7-3 and TRBJ2-1): GAGVSQTPSNKVTEKGKYVELRCDPISGHTALYWYRQSLGQGPEFLIYFQGTGAADDSGLPNDRFFAVRPEGSVSTLKIQRTERGDSAVYLCASSLIRDGEQFFGPGTRLTVL.

This clonotype has a handful of counts. The chain uses TRBV7-9 and TRBJ2-3; maybe TRBD1 (5 bases). V lost 6 bases to trimming and J lost 13 bases, with 29 bases between them. Germline V gene data show CDR1 as SEHNR and CDR2 as FQNEAQ (reference sequence). The CDR3 has 16 amino acids. The CDR3 bases are TGTGCCAGCAGTCATTCCTCAGGGCGACTTGTTCGTCGTGAGTATTTT. Its translation is CASSHSSGRLVRREYF.

This chain uses TRBV7-2 with TRBJ1-5; no firm D call. CDR1 and CDR2 from the germline V gene are SGHTA and FQGNSA. Trimming pared 2 bases from V and 7 bases from J, leaving 9 bases between. The CDR3 contains 13 residues. DNA for the CDR3: TGTGCCAGCAGCTTAAAGGGTGGCCAGCCCCAGCATTTT. This sequence encodes CASSLKGGQPQHF.

This clonotype was counted a few times. The rearrangement links TRBV27 to TRBJ2-3; D remains unclear. Trimming left V 6 bases short and J 2 bases short, with 12 bases between. The germline V gene encodes CDR1 MNHEY and CDR2 SMNVEV (reference sequence). The CDR3 runs to 14 residues. This CDR3 is CASSPPWHTDTQYF. Here the CDR3 DNA reads TGTGCCAGCAGCCCGCCTTGGCACACAGATACGCAGTATTTT.

About this clonotype itself: No conserved phenylalanine or tryptophan is present at the end of the CDR3, so a read error is the likely explanation. No DNA is shown, since the ends of the CDR3 on it are uncertain; the CDR3 is the one TCRdb lists. The V and J genes are TRBV7-2 and TRBJ2-6; the DNA was not used to check the table's D call, TRBD1. Including both end residues, the CDR3 is 18 amino acids long. Per the germline V gene, CDR1 is SGHTA and CDR2 is FQGNSA. The chain's CDR3 is CASSLEGQASNSPLHFGN.

The gene calls are TRBV28 and TRBJ2-7; the match to TRBD2 covers 11 bases. The length of the CDR3 is 17 residues. Unmatched junction bases numbered 17, after V lost 4 bases and J lost 9 bases. CDR1 and CDR2 from the germline V gene are MDHEN and SYDVKM. The CDR3 region is CASSSLGLAVGLDTQYF. CDR3 coding DNA: TGTGCCAGCAGTTCACTGGGACTAGCGGTAGGGTTAGATACGCAGTACTTC.

The CDR3, as DNA: TGTGCCAGCAGAGGGACGACTGCAACTAATGAAAAACTGTTTTTT. Protein sequence: CASRGTTATNEKLFF. V and J are TRBV6-1 and TRBJ1-4, with D possibly matching TRBD1 (5 bases). CDR3 length: 15 residues. Trimming removed 6 bases from V and 0 bases from J, with 11 bases in between. Germline CDR1 and CDR2: MNHNS and SASEGT.

This clonotype appeared a few times. The final CDR3 position lacks the conserved phenylalanine or tryptophan, pointing to a likely read error. Because the CDR3's place on the DNA is in doubt, the DNA is left out and the CDR3 is given as listed by TCRdb. The rearrangement uses TRBV7-3 and TRBJ1-1. CDR1 SGHTA and CDR2 FQGTGA come from the germline V gene. The CDR3 contains 11 residues when both ends are counted. CDR3 region: CAQHWSTPSVR.

The chain joins TRBV5-5 to TRBJ2-6; D unresolved. This CDR3 spans 15 amino acids. V was clipped by 3 bases and J by 2 bases, with 9 bases between them. The germline V gene encodes CDR1 SGHKS and CDR2 YYEKEE (reference sequence). CDR3 in DNA: TGTGCCAGCAGCTACCTCGGTGCTGGGGCCAACGTCCTGACTTTC. It encodes CASSYLGAGANVLTF.

The rearrangement joins TRBV5-5 to TRBJ2-3; no clear D. The DNA end is more similar to TRBJ2-7, so the J call may be wrong. Germline CDR1 is SGHKS and CDR2 is YYEKEE (reference sequence). The CDR3 runs 13 residues. In DNA, the CDR3 is TGTGCCAGCAGCTTGGTACACTACAATGAGCAGTACTTC. Translated, it gives CASSLVHYNEQYF.

Points on this clonotype: Given the absence of the conserved phenylalanine or tryptophan at the CDR3 end, a read error is likely. The gene calls are TRBV7-3 and TRBJ2-6; 8 bases agree with TRBD1. The length of the CDR3 is 16 residues. From germline, CDR1 is SGHTA and CDR2 FQGTGA. The trim removed 5 bases at V and 4 bases at J, leaving 7 bases unmatched. The CDR3 bases are TGTGCCAGCAGCCCTCAGACAGGGGCCGGGGCCAACGTCCTGACTTCC. Its translation: CASSPQTGAGANVLTS.